This T cell receptor beta chain was observed in a study of a mutant IDH1 vaccine in newly diagnosed glioma. In regard to this clone: Its antigen is not known.

Only in-frame clones appear in the TCRdb table, and some are missing; sequencing was by immunoSEQ multiplex PCR. The sample has roughly 120,000 clones, roughly 78% seen once; the top ten hold approximately 5%. Time point: week 11, during vaccination. The vaccine gave 300 ug of a 20-mer mutant IDH1 peptide subcutaneously per dose. Per germline, CDR1 MNHEY and CDR2 SMNVEV (reference sequence). Trimming left V 0 bases short and J 0 bases short, with 16 bases between. This CDR3 region has 18 residues. Sample: PBMCs, taken from a glioma patient whose treatment included an IDH1 peptide vaccine. This receptor was taken from a man aged 35-49 years with glioma. The genes are TRBV27 and TRBJ2-3, with D possibly TRBD1 on 6 matching bases. As DNA, the CDR3 is TGTGCCAGCAGTTTATCCCCCCCAGGGGTACCAAGCACAGATACGCAGTATTTT. It is translated as CASSLSPPGVPSTDTQYF.